This is a list of T cell receptor beta chains from one sample in a study of cytomegalovirus exposure and HLA in healthy donors. Assay used: immunoSEQ multiplex PCR; TCRdb lists only in-frame clones, some missing. The table records some 130,000 clones, nearly 80% of them present only once. Sample: PBMCs. These receptors all stem from a man aged 25 to 40 in good health and CMV-seronegative. CDR3s include the opening cysteine and the closing phenylalanine or tryptophan. Each record gives: D gene, V gene, J gene, clone size, CDR3 DNA, CDR3 protein. D genes are given only for firm matches. Size is omitted from some rows. Given values are once, few, many or a class for expanded clones.

>TRBD2|TRBV5-1|TRBJ2-3|NA
TGCGCCAGCAGACTAACTAGCGGGAGGTTTACTAGCACAGATACGCAGTATTTT
CASRLTSGRFTSTDTQYF
>TRBD2|TRBV28|TRBJ2-1|NA
TGTGCCAGCAGACCACCGGGGCTAGCGGGGGCGCGGGGTGAGCAGTTCTTC
CASRPPGLAGARGEQFF
>NA|TRBV28|TRBJ2-5|NA
TGTGCCAGCAGTTTATTCGGGGGAGCCGAGACCCAGTACTTC
CASSLFGGAETQYF
>TRBD2|TRBV27|TRBJ2-7|NA
TGTGCCAGCAGTTTAGAAGCGGGAGTTTTTTACGAGCAGTACTTC
CASSLEAGVFYEQYF
>TRBD2|TRBV5-1|TRBJ2-7|NA
TGCGCCAGCAGCTTGCCTTCTCTACAGGGTTCATCCGAGACTAGCGGTTACTACGAGCAGTACTTC
CASSLPSLQGSSETSGYYEQYF
>NA|TRBV30|TRBJ1-2|NA
TGTGCCTGGAGTGTCTCAGGGTTTCGGGGCTACACCTTC
CAWSVSGFRGYTF
>NA|TRBV9|TRBJ1-5|NA
TGTGCCAGCAGCGTTGGAGGACAGAACAATCAGCCCCAGCATTTT
CASSVGGQNNQPQHF
>NA|TRBV7-8|TRBJ2-6|NA
TGTGCCAGCGGAGTCCCTGGGGCCAACGTCCTGACTTTC
CASGVPGANVLTF
>TRBD1|TRBV10-3|TRBJ2-2|NA
TGTGCCATCAGCGGACAGGCCGGGGAGCTGTTTTTT
CAISGQAGELFF
>NA|TRBV28|TRBJ1-5|NA
TGTGCCAGCAGCTCGACAGACAATCAGCCCCAGCATTTT
CASSSTDNQPQHF
>TRBD1|TRBV9|TRBJ2-7|NA
TGTGCCAGCAGCTCCACCGGGACAGGGGACGAGCAGTACTTC
CASSSTGTGDEQYF
>TRBD1|TRBV27|TRBJ1-3|NA
TGTGCCAGCAGTTTATGGGGACAGAAAGGAAACACCATATATTTT
CASSLWGQKGNTIYF
>NA|TRBV28|TRBJ1-3|NA
TGTGCCGGCCGGGGGGCTTCTAGCTCTGGAAACACCATATATTTT
CAGRGASSSGNTIYF
>TRBD2|TRBV13|TRBJ2-7|NA
TGTGCCAGCAGCGGGACTAGCGGGGGATTATACGAGCAGTACTTC
CASSGTSGGLYEQYF
>TRBD2|TRBV5-4|TRBJ2-7|NA
TGTGCCAGCAGCTTGGAACTAGCGGGAGGGTGGGCCGAGCAGTACTTC
CASSLELAGGWAEQYF
>NA|TRBV10-1|TRBJ2-1|NA
TGCGCCAGCAGTGGGGAGGGGGACCTAGGGGTCTCCTACAATGAGCAGTTCTTC
CASSGEGDLGVSYNEQFF
>TRBD2|TRBV4-2|TRBJ2-1|NA
TGTGCCAGCAGCCATCACCAACTAGCGGGAGGACCAGGTAATGAGCAGTTCTTC
CASSHHQLAGGPGNEQFF
>TRBD1|TRBV5-4|TRBJ2-2|few
TGTGCCAGCAGCTTGGAGGGACAGGGAGTCGCCGGGGAGCTGTTTTTT
CASSLEGQGVAGELFF
>NA|TRBV5-1|TRBJ1-3|few
TGCGCCAGCAGCTTTCTGGCAGGTGCAGTCGGAAACACCATATATTTT
CASSFLAGAVGNTIYF
>NA|TRBV6-6|TRBJ1-2|NA
TGTGCCAGCAGTTACTCGAGGGCCAGTAACAACTATGGCTACACCTTC
CASSYSRASNNYGYTF
>TRBD1|TRBV19|TRBJ1-1|NA
TGTGCCAGTAGTATAAGACAGGGTAGGGCGAACACTGAAGCTTTCTTT
CASSIRQGRANTEAFF
>NA|TRBV19|TRBJ2-1|NA
TGTGCCAGTAGTATCCTCGTAGGGGTGTCGAACAATGAGCAGTTCTTC
CASSILVGVSNNEQFF
>TRBD2|TRBV27|TRBJ2-7|NA
TGTGCCAGCAGTGGCCCGGGTGGCGGGAGGTCCTACGAGCAGTACTTC
CASSGPGGGRSYEQYF
>TRBD1|TRBV28|TRBJ1-2|NA
TGTGCCAGCAGTTTAGGACAGGGTAACTATGGCTACACCTTC
CASSLGQGNYGYTF
>TRBD2|TRBV6-1|TRBJ2-1|few
TGTGCCAGCAGTGAGGTAGCGGGGGAGCAGTTCTTC
CASSEVAGEQFF
>TRBD2|TRBV19|TRBJ2-1|once
TGTGCCAGTAGTTCCTTAGCGGGGGAGCAGTTCTTC
CASSSLAGEQFF
>NA|TRBV5-5|TRBJ2-7|NA
TGTGCCAGCAGCTTGGTGTCAGGTGTGTGGGAGCAGTACTTC
CASSLVSGVWEQYF
>NA|TRBV6-1|TRBJ2-4|NA
TGTGCCAGCAGTGAATTGACAGGAAACATTCAGTACTTC
CASSELTGNIQYF
>TRBD1|TRBV7-9|TRBJ2-5|NA
TGTGCCAGCAGCTTCCAGGGGGCCTTGCAAGAGACCCAGTACTTC
CASSFQGALQETQYF
>NA|TRBV27|TRBJ1-2|NA
TGTGCCAGCAGTTTCGAGAGAGGTTATGGCTACACCTTC
CASSFERGYGYTF
>TRBD2|TRBV11-3|TRBJ2-7|NA
TGTGCCAGCAGCCCCGGAGGGAGGGCATGGGAGCAGTACTTC
CASSPGGRAWEQYF
>NA|TRBV11-3|TRBJ1-1|once
TGTGCCAGCAGCCCCGGGATGAGGGCTGAAGCTTTCTTT
CASSPGMRAEAFF
>NA|TRBV18|TRBJ2-7|NA
TGTGCCAGCTCCCCGCCGGGACTTCGCTACGAGCAGTACTTC
CASSPPGLRYEQYF
>TRBD2|TRBV10-2|TRBJ2-6|NA
TGCGCCAGCAGTGAGCCCAGACTAGCGGGAGAGGTTTCTGGGGCCAACGTCCTGACTTTC
CASSEPRLAGEVSGANVLTF
>TRBD1|TRBV28|TRBJ1-5|few
TGTGCCAGCAGTATCGACAGGGCAGATCAGCCCCAGCATTTT
CASSIDRADQPQHF
>TRBD1|TRBV6-5|TRBJ1-2|once
TGTGCCAGCAGTGGGACAGGGGGCACTGGGGGCTACACCTTC
CASSGTGGTGGYTF
>NA|TRBV5-1|TRBJ1-1|once
TGCGCCAGCAGCTTGAGCGCGGGGCCGGTCACTGAAGCTTTCTTT
CASSLSAGPVTEAFF
>NA|TRBV4-3|TRBJ2-1|NA
TGCGCCAGCAGCCAAGGGGCTAGCTTCGGGGGCAATGAGCAGTTCTTC
CASSQGASFGGNEQFF
>TRBD2|TRBV6-5|TRBJ2-7|once
TGTGCCAGCAGTTACAGGACTAGCGGGACGTACGAGCAGTACTTC
CASSYRTSGTYEQYF
>TRBD1|TRBV28|TRBJ2-5|NA
TGTGCCAGCAGATGGACAGGGACCTCGGAGACCCAGTACTTC
CASRWTGTSETQYF
>TRBD2|TRBV18|TRBJ2-1|NA
TGTGCCAGCTCACCAAGATCGAGCGGGGGGTACAATGAGCAGTTCTTC
CASSPRSSGGYNEQFF
>NA|TRBV6-5|TRBJ1-5|NA
TGTGCCAGCAGTCTACAAGGCGGATCGCATCAGCCCCAGCATTTT
CASSLQGGSHQPQHF
>TRBD2|TRBV4-1|TRBJ2-1|NA
TGCGCCAGCAGCCTCTACCCCGTTTCTAGCGGGAGGTATGAGCAGTTCTTC
CASSLYPVSSGRYEQFF
>NA|TRBV6-5|TRBJ2-2|NA
TGTGCCAGCAGTTACAATCCCGGGACGAACACCGGGGAGCTGTTTTTT
CASSYNPGTNTGELFF
>NA|TRBV30|TRBJ2-4|NA
TGTGCCTGGAGTGTGGGGACAATAGCCAAAAACATTCAGTACTTC
CAWSVGTIAKNIQYF
>TRBD1|TRBV28|TRBJ2-7|NA
TGTGCCAGCAGTTGGACAGGGGGAGGCGGGGGGAACTACGAGCAGTACTTC
CASSWTGGGGGNYEQYF
>NA|TRBV27|TRBJ2-5|NA
TGTGCCAGCAGTCCCCGGACTCTACAAGAGACCCAGTACTTC
CASSPRTLQETQYF